The 6 T cell receptor beta chains below were found in one sample sequenced in a study of T cell repertoires in cytomegalovirus infection. Antigens of these TCRs are unknown. Using its own MiXCR run on the reads, TCRdb lists one record per CDR3 protein. The sample carries roughly 800,000 distinct CDR3 sequences, almost 30% recorded once. Sequencing used cultured CD8+ T cells from PBMCs, obtained from culture after CMV antigen stimulation. These receptors were collected from a human donor in good health (CMV status not recorded). Some clones in this sample may be carry-over from other donors' samples.

The chain links TRBV7-6 to TRBJ2-1, with D perhaps given as TRBD1 or TRBD2 (7 bases each). The V gene's germline CDR1 is SGHVS and CDR2 FNYEAQ. The CDR3 contains 16 residues. Deletions cut 1 base from V and 6 bases from J, with 16 bases between. CDR3 protein: CASSLVRGGAGNEQFF. CDR3 in DNA: TGTGCCAGCAGCTTAGTCAGGGGGGGGGCGGGCAATGAGCAGTTCTTC.

Remarks on this clonotype: At one of its ends the junction is not consistent with the germline gene, which may arise from a read error. The rearrangement joins TRBV7-6 to TRBJ2-6; TRBD1 might be the D (5 bases). The CDR3 is made up of 16 amino acids. In germline, CDR1 is SGHVS, CDR2 FNYEAQ. The CDR3 DNA sequence: TGTGTCAGCAGCTTATATGGGGCGCTGGGGGCCAACGTCCTGACTTTC. Amino acids: CVSSLYGALGANVLTF.

The chain combines TRBV27 with TRBJ2-2; possibly TRBD1 for D (5 bases). The CDR3 has 17 residues. Germline CDR1 reads MNHEY; CDR2 reads SMNVEV (reference sequence). V was trimmed by 7 bases and J by 5 bases, leaving 23 bases between them. CDR3: CASKKGLFPEGTGELFF. CDR3 nucleotide sequence: TGTGCCAGCAAAAAGGGGCTGTTCCCCGAAGGAACCGGGGAGCTGTTTTTT.

The gene calls are TRBV11-1 and TRBJ2-2; D is ambiguous. CDR3 size: 15 residues. Germline assignment: CDR1 SGHAT and CDR2 FQDESV (reference sequence). The ends were cut back, 3 bases at V and 6 bases at J, with 14 bases in the middle. The CDR3 coding sequence is TGTGCCAGCAGCTTCTCCCGGGCCTGGCCCGGGGAGCTGTTTTTT. It is translated as CASSFSRAWPGELFF.

V and J are TRBV24-1 and TRBJ1-1; TRBD1 matches 9 bases. Looked up from germline, CDR1 is KGHDR and CDR2 is SFDVKD. The CDR3 sequence is 14 residues long. The junction had 5 bases not matched to a gene; V was cut back by 10 bases and J by 0 bases. The DNA for the CDR3 is TGTGCCACACGGACAGGGGCGCTGAACACTGAAGCTTTCTTT. This codes for CATRTGALNTEAFF.

This clonotype was found a few times. The CDR3 region is CASSHFGGGYEQFF. In DNA, the CDR3 is TGTGCCAGCAGCCATTTCGGGGGGGGGTATGAGCAGTTCTTC. This chain joins TRBV7-2 and TRBJ2-1; 8 bases map to TRBD2. This CDR3 has 14 amino acids. The V gene's germline CDR1 is SGHTA and CDR2 FQGNSA. V gave up 5 bases and J gave up 8 bases; unmatched junction bases: 8. Complete variable domain (other parts from reference TRBV7-2 and TRBJ2-1): GAGVSQSPSNKVTEKGKDVELRCDPISGHTALYWYRQSLGQGLEFLIYFQGNSAPDKSGLPSDRFSAERTGGSVSTLTIQRTQQEDSAVYLCASSHFGGGYEQFFGPGTRLTVL.